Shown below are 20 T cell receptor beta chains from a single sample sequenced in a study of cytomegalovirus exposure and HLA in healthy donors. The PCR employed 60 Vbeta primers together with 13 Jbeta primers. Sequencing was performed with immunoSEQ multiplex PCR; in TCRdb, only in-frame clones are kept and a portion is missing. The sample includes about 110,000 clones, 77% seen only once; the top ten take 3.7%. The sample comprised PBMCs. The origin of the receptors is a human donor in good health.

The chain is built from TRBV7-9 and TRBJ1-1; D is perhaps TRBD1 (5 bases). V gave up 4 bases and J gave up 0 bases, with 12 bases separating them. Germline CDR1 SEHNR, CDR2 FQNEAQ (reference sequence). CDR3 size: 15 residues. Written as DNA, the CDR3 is TGTGCCAGCAGCTCGCGGGGCGTATTGAACACTGAAGCTTTCTTT. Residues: CASSSRGVLNTEAFF.

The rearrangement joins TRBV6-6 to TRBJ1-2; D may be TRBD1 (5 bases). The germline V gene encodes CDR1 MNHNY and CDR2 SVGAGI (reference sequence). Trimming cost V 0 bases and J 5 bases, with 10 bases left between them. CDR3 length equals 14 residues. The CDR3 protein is CASSYSTRAYGYTF. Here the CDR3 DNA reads TGTGCCAGCAGTTACTCGACCAGGGCTTATGGCTACACCTTC.

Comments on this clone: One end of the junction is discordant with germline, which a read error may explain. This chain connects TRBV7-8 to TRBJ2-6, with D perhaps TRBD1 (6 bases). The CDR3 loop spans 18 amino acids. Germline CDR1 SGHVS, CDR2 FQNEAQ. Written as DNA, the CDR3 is TGTGCCAGCAGCTTCGGACTCACAGGGTCGTCCGGGGCCAACGGCCTGACTTTC. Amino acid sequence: CASSFGLTGSSGANGLTF.

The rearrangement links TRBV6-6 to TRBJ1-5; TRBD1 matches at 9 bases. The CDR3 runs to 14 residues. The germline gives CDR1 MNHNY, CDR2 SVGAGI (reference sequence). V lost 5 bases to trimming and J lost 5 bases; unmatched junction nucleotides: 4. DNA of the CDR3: TGTGCCAGCAGTCCGGGACAGGGTTATCAGCCCCAGCATTTT. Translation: CASSPGQGYQPQHF.

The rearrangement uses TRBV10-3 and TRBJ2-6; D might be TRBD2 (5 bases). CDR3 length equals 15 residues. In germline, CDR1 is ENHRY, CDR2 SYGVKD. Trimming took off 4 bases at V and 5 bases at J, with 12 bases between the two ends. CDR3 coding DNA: TGTGCCATCAGTGGGACTTCAAGCTGGGCCAACGTCCTGACTTTC. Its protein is CAISGTSSWANVLTF.

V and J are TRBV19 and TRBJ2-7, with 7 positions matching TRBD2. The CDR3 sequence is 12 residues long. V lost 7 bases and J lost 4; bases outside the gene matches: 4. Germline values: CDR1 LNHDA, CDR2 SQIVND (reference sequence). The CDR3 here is CASTGGLYEQYF. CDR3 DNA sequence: TGTGCCAGTACGGGGGGACTTTACGAGCAGTACTTC.

This CDR3 is CATSIGTSGSSEQFF. The CDR3 bases are TGTGCCACCAGCATAGGGACTAGCGGGAGCTCTGAGCAGTTCTTC. This sequence joins TRBV15 and TRBJ2-1; 14 bases line up with TRBD2. Germline assignment: CDR1 LNHNV and CDR2 YYDKDF (reference sequence). This CDR3 is 15 amino acids long. The V gene end was trimmed by 4 bases and the J gene end by 9 bases; junction bases not matched to a gene: 5.

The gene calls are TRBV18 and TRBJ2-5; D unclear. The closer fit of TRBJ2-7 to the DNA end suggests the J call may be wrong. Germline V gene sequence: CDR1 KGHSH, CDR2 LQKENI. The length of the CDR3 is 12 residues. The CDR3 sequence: CASSPGNYEQYF. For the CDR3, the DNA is TGTGCCAGCTCACCAGGAAACTACGAGCAGTACTTC.

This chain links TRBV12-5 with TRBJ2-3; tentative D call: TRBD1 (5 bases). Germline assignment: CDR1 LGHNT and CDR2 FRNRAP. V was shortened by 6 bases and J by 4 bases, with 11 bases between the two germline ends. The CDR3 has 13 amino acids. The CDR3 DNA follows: TGTGCTAGTGGCCCCCAGGGTGCAGATACGCAGTATTTT. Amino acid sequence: CASGPQGADTQYF.

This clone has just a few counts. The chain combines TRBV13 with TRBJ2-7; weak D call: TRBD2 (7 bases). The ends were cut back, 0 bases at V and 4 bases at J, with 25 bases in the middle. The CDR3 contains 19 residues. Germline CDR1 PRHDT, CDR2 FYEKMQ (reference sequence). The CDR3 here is CASSLGRGASAAFNYEQYF. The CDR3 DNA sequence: TGTGCCAGCAGCTTAGGTCGGGGGGCTTCAGCGGCTTTCAATTACGAGCAGTACTTC. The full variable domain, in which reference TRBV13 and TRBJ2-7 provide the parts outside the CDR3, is AAGVIQSPRHLIKEKRETATLKCYPIPRHDTVYWYQQGPGQDPQFLISFYEKMQSDKGSIPDRFSAQQFSDYHSELNMSSLELGDSALYFCASSLGRGASAAFNYEQYFGPGTRLTVT.

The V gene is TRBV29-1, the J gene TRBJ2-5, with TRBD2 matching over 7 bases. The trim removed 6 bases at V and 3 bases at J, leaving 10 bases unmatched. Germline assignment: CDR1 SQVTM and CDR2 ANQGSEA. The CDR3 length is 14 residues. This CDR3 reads CSVGGRARKETQYF. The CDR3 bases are TGCAGCGTCGGGGGGAGGGCCAGGAAAGAGACCCAGTACTTC. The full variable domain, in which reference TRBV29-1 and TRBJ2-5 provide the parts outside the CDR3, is SAVISQKPSRDICQRGTSLTIQCQVDSQVTMMFWYRQQPGQSLTLIATANQGSEATYESGFVIDKFPISRPNLTFSTLTVSNMSPEDSSIYLCSVGGRARKETQYFGPGTRLLVL.

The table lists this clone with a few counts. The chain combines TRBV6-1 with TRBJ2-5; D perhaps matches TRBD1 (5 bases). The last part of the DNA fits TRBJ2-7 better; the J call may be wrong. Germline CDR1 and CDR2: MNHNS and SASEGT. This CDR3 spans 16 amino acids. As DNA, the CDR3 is TGTGCCAGCAGTGAACCAGGGTTTTCCCTCTCCTACGAGCAGTACTTC. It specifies CASSEPGFSLSYEQYF.

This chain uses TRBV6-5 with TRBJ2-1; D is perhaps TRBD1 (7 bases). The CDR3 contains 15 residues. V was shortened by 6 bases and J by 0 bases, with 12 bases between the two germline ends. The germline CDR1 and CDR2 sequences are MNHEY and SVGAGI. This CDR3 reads CASREGQSSYNEQFF. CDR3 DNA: TGTGCCAGCAGGGAGGGACAGAGCTCCTACAATGAGCAGTTCTTC.

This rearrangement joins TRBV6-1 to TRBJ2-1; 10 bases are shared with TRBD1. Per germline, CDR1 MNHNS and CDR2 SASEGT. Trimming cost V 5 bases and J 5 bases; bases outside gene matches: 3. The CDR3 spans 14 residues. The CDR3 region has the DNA TGTGCCAGCAGTCGGGACAGGGGCCACAATGAGCAGTTCTTC. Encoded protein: CASSRDRGHNEQFF.

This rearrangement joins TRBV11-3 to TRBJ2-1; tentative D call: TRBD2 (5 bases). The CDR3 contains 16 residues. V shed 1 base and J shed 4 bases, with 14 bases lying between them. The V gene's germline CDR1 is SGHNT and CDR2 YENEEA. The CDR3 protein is CASSLGGLAVYNEQFF. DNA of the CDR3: TGTGCCAGCAGCTTAGGTGGACTGGCTGTGTACAATGAGCAGTTCTTC.

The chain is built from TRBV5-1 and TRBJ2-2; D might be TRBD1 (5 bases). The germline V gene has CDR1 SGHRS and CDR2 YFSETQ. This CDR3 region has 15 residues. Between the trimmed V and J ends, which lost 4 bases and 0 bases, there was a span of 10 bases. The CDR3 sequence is CASSHDSPNTGELFF. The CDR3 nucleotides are TGCGCCAGCAGCCATGACAGCCCGAACACCGGGGAGCTGTTTTTT. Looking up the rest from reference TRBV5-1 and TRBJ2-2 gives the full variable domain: KAGVTQTPRYLIKTRGQQVTLSCSPISGHRSVSWYQQTPGQGLQFLFEYFSETQRNKGNFPGRFSGRQFSNSRSEMNVSTLELGDSALYLCASSHDSPNTGELFFGEGSRLTVL.

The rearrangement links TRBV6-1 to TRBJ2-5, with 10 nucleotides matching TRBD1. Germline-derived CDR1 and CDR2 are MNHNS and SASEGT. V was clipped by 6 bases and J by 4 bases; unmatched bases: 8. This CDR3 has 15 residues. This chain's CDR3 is CASRTGGSPIETQYF. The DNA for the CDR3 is TGTGCCAGCAGGACAGGGGGCTCACCGATAGAGACCCAGTACTTC.

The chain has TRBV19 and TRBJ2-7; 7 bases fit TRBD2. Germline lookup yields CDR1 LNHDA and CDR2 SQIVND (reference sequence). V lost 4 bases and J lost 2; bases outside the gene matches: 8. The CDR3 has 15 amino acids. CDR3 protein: CASSTTSARPYEQYF. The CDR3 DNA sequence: TGTGCCAGTAGTACCACTAGCGCCAGACCCTACGAGCAGTACTTC.

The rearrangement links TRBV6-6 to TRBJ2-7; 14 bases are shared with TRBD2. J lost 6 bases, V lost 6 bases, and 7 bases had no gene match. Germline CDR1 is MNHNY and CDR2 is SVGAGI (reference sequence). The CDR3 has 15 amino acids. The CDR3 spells CASSTGTSGRGEQYF. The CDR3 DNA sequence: TGTGCCAGCAGCACCGGGACTAGCGGGAGAGGCGAGCAGTACTTC.

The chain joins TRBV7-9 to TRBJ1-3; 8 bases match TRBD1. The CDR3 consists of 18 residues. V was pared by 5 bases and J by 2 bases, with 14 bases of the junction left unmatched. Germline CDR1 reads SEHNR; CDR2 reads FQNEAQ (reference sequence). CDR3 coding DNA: TGTGCCAGCAGCGACCGGACAGGGAGGAATATCCCTGGAAACACCATATATTTT. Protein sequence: CASSDRTGRNIPGNTIYF.